The 28 T cell receptor beta chains below were found in one sample sequenced in a study of shared clonotypes between healthy human individuals (dated by TCRdb to about 2020). Libraries were constructed by the immunoSEQ multiplex PCR assay. This immuneACCESS table, as held by TCRdb, lists in-frame sequences with V and J called but not all clones. Of the missing ones, under half trace to an unresolved V gene in checked studies; the others have no known cause. Here the sample has some 680,000 clones; 55% to 85% occur a single time. The top ten clones comprise 1.5% to 2% of the sample. The specimen was memory CD4+ T cells sorted from blood. Read against the paper, the sample's cell subset or site label means: CD45RA-negative fraction. These receptors were taken from a woman aged 25 to 45 in good health.

The V and J genes are TRBV6-5 and TRBJ2-1; TRBD1 agrees at 9 bases. The CDR3 spans 15 residues. V dropped 4 bases and J dropped 4; count of bases not matched to a gene: 5. CDR1 is MNHEY, CDR2 SVGAGI, per germline. The CDR3 spells CASSWTGEMYNEQFF. CDR3 DNA sequence: TGTGCCAGCAGTTGGACAGGGGAGATGTACAATGAGCAGTTCTTC.

The chain links TRBV7-9 to TRBJ1-5; TRBD1 agrees at 9 bases. Germline trimming cut 3 bases from V and 4 bases from J; bases unmatched to any gene: 4. Germline CDR1 and CDR2: SEHNR and FQNEAQ (reference sequence). The CDR3 has 15 amino acids. The CDR3 coding sequence is TGTGCCAGCAGCTTCTACGGGACAGGGAATCAGCCCCAGCATTTT. Protein sequence: CASSFYGTGNQPQHF.

This clone is a singleton in its sample. V gene TRBV19 combines with J gene TRBJ2-5, with 7 nucleotides matching TRBD1. J gave up 0 bases and V 5 bases, and 9 bases lay outside the gene matches. Germline V gene sequence: CDR1 LNHDA, CDR2 SQIVND (reference sequence). The CDR3 spans 16 residues. CDR3 sequence reads: CASSVLGTVYQETQYF. For the CDR3, the DNA is TGTGCCAGTAGTGTACTCGGGACAGTGTACCAAGAGACCCAGTACTTC.

This clone was picked up a small number of times. Different DNA sequences within this sample yield the same CDR3. The genes are TRBV15 and TRBJ2-3, with no clear D. In germline, CDR1 is LNHNV, CDR2 YYDKDF (reference sequence). V lost 0 bases to trimming and J lost 4 bases, with 2 bases between them. The CDR3 totals 12 residues. The CDR3 region is CATSRDADTQYF. CDR3 DNA: TGTGCCACCAGCAGAGATGCAGATACGCAGTATTTT.

The chain uses TRBV4-2 and TRBJ2-7; D is perhaps TRBD1 (5 bases). CDR1 and CDR2 from the germline V gene are LGHNA and YNFKEQ. The CDR3 spans 14 residues. The germline V and J ends were trimmed by 0 bases and 3 bases, with 9 bases remaining between them. DNA for the CDR3: TGTGCCAGCAGCCAAGACAGGGCAAGCTACGAGCAGTACTTC. This codes for CASSQDRASYEQYF.

Here the CDR3 DNA reads TGTGCCAGCAGCGTAGAATCGGGACAGGGGCTTGGAAACACCATATATTTT. Its translation is CASSVESGQGLGNTIYF. This chain connects TRBV9 to TRBJ1-3, with TRBD1 matching over 10 bases. This CDR3 is 17 amino acids long. The trim removed 0 bases at V and 3 bases at J, leaving 6 bases unmatched. The V gene's germline CDR1 is SGDLS and CDR2 YYNGEE.

Concerning this clone itself: Other DNA sequences in the sample encode the same CDR3. The CDR3: CASSSGLAGNNEQFF. CDR3 DNA: TGTGCCAGCAGTTCCGGACTAGCGGGGAACAATGAGCAGTTCTTC. This rearrangement joins TRBV27 to TRBJ2-1, with 12 bases fitting TRBD2. V trimming: 4 bases; J trimming: 5 bases; junction bases outside the gene matches: 3. Germline loops: CDR1 MNHEY, CDR2 SMNVEV (reference sequence). The CDR3 totals 15 residues.

The J gene is TRBJ2-7, the V gene TRBV28; tentatively, D is TRBD1 (6 bases). Germline V gives CDR1 MDHEN, CDR2 SYDVKM. CDR3 size: 14 residues. The germline V and J ends were trimmed by 7 bases and 4 bases, with 17 bases remaining between them. This CDR3 is CASIPQGPSYEQYF. Here the CDR3 DNA reads TGTGCCAGCATTCCACAGGGACCATCTTACGAGCAGTACTTC.

The V and J genes are TRBV7-9 and TRBJ2-3, with TRBD2 matching over 8 bases. With 5 bases clipped from V and 5 bases from J, the junction kept 15 bases outside the gene matches. Germline lookup yields CDR1 SEHNR and CDR2 FQNEAQ (reference sequence). The CDR3 covers 17 residues. The CDR3 DNA sequence: TGTGCCAGCAGCCCCCCAGGCACGGGAGGGCCTCAAGATACGCAGTATTTT. Amino acid sequence: CASSPPGTGGPQDTQYF.

On this clone: A much larger clonotype is one base distant, so this may be a read error. The chain has TRBV5-6 and TRBJ2-2, with D tentatively TRBD1 (6 bases). The CDR3 covers 16 residues. Per the germline V gene, CDR1 is SGHDT and CDR2 is YYEEEE. The V gene lost 4 bases and the J gene lost 1 base, with 14 bases spanning the gap. The CDR3 loop is CASSLKDSLNTGELFF. The CDR3 DNA reads TGTGCCAGCAGCCTCAAGGACAGCCTGAACACCGGGGAGCTGTTTTTT. The variable domain in full, completed from reference TRBV5-6 and TRBJ2-2, reads DAGVTQSPTHLIKTRGQQVTLRCSPKSGHDTVSWYQQALGQGPQFIFQYYEEEERQRGNFPDRFSGHQFPNYSSELNVNALLLGDSALYLCASSLKDSLNTGELFFGEGSRLTVL.

The chain carries TRBV14 and TRBJ2-1; D call uncertain. The CDR3 is 12 residues long. CDR1 is SGHDN, CDR2 FVKESK, per germline. Trimming cost V 0 bases and J 12 bases, with 9 bases left between them. CDR3 DNA: TGTGCCAGCAGCCAAGAACCAGGCCCGCAGTTCTTC. Protein: CASSQEPGPQFF.

This chain joins TRBV10-1 and TRBJ2-3; D call uncertain. This CDR3 comprises 16 residues. Trimming pared 0 bases from V and 2 bases from J, leaving 12 bases between. Germline CDR1 WNHNN, CDR2 SYGVQD (reference sequence). This chain's CDR3 is CASSESTARLTDTQYF. The CDR3 region has the DNA TGCGCCAGCAGTGAGTCGACCGCCAGGCTCACAGATACGCAGTATTTT.

The genes are TRBV2 and TRBJ2-1; perhaps D is TRBD1 or TRBD2 (5 bases each). Germline V CDR1 and CDR2: SNHLY, FYNNEI. The CDR3 covers 19 residues. Trimming left V 7 bases short and J 0 bases short, with 25 bases between. The CDR3 sequence is CASTRFPGTQGRSYNEQFF. The CDR3 DNA follows: TGTGCCAGCACTAGGTTCCCGGGGACCCAGGGCCGCTCCTACAATGAGCAGTTCTTC.

This rearrangement joins TRBV2 to TRBJ2-1, with TRBD2 matching over 8 bases. CDR1 is SNHLY and CDR2 is FYNNEI in the germline V gene. J gave up 6 bases and V 6 bases, and 1 base lay outside the gene matches. This CDR3 has 12 amino acids. CDR3 sequence reads: CASSSGGNEQFF. As DNA, the CDR3 is TGTGCCAGCAGCAGCGGGGGCAATGAGCAGTTCTTC.

In its sample, this clone was seen a few times. This chain uses TRBV9 with TRBJ2-4; 8 bases map to TRBD1. With 3 bases clipped from V and 6 bases from J, the junction kept 5 bases outside the gene matches. Germline loops: CDR1 SGDLS, CDR2 YYNGEE. The CDR3 consists of 14 residues. The CDR3 is CASSEGGQANIQYF. CDR3 in DNA: TGTGCCAGCAGCGAGGGGGGACAGGCAAACATTCAGTACTTC. The entire variable domain, with the rest obtained from reference TRBV9 and TRBJ2-4, is as follows: DSGVTQTPKHLITATGQRVTLRCSPRSGDLSVYWYQQSLDQGLQFLIQYYNGEERAKGNILERFSAQQFPDLHSELNLSSLELGDSALYFCASSEGGQANIQYFGAGTRLSVL.

The table lists this clone with a few counts. Within the sample, other DNA sequences also encode this same CDR3. The chain has TRBV2 and TRBJ1-4; 7 bases fit TRBD1. With 6 bases clipped from V and 5 bases from J, the junction kept 6 bases outside the gene matches. CDR3 length: 14 residues. The V gene's germline CDR1 is SNHLY and CDR2 FYNNEI. The CDR3 nucleotides are TGTGCCAGCAGGGGGACAGCGGCGAATGAAAAACTGTTTTTT. Protein product: CASRGTAANEKLFF.

This clone has only one observation. The chain is built from TRBV5-1 and TRBJ2-7; 9 positions match TRBD1. This CDR3 region has 14 residues. The germline gives CDR1 SGHRS, CDR2 YFSETQ. V was pared by 4 bases and J by 3 bases, with 5 bases of the junction left unmatched. The CDR3 is CASSPQGQGYEQYF. In DNA, the CDR3 is TGCGCCAGCAGCCCTCAGGGACAGGGCTACGAGCAGTACTTC.

This clone was found a few times. V is TRBV6-1 and J is TRBJ2-6; the D is unclear. The CDR3 covers 11 residues. Per germline, CDR1 MNHNS and CDR2 SASEGT. V shed 10 bases and J shed 1 base, with 2 bases lying between them. CDR3 in amino acids: CATSGANVLTF. DNA of the CDR3: TGTGCCACTTCTGGGGCCAACGTCCTGACTTTC.

This sequence joins TRBV2 and TRBJ1-3; 8 nucleotides match TRBD1. V dropped 6 bases and J dropped 4; count of bases not matched to a gene: 11. The CDR3 length is 16 residues. CDR1 is SNHLY and CDR2 is FYNNEI in the germline V gene. The CDR3 region is CASSRQGMVRGNTIYF. CDR3 DNA sequence: TGTGCCAGCAGCCGACAGGGGATGGTGAGGGGAAACACCATATATTTT.

Regarding this clone: The sample carries other DNA sequences with the same CDR3. The J gene is TRBJ2-7, the V gene TRBV6-1, with 8 nucleotides matching TRBD1. The CDR3 has 15 amino acids. The germline CDR1 and CDR2 sequences are MNHNS and SASEGT. V trimming: 6 bases; J trimming: 0 bases; junction bases outside the gene matches: 7. The CDR3 loop is CASRKGQGSSYEQYF. The CDR3 DNA follows: TGTGCCAGCAGAAAAGGACAGGGAAGCTCCTACGAGCAGTACTTC.

Points on this clone: Distinct nucleotide sequences in the sample also encode this CDR3. The chain carries TRBV29-1 and TRBJ2-5, with D hard to call. This CDR3 is 12 amino acids long. Germline values: CDR1 SQVTM, CDR2 ANQGSEA. Trimming took 3 bases from V and 4 from J, leaving 9 bases between them. CDR3 coding DNA: TGCAGCGTTGAGGGTCTGGGAGAGACCCAGTACTTC. It codes for CSVEGLGETQYF.

V and J are TRBV6-5 and TRBJ1-4; D remains ambiguous. V lost 2 bases, J lost 7 bases, and 11 bases lay in between. The germline V gene encodes CDR1 MNHEY and CDR2 SVGAGI. CDR3 size: 14 residues. CDR3 amino acids: CASSYRVTVEKLFF. The CDR3 DNA follows: TGTGCCAGCAGTTACAGGGTTACTGTTGAAAAACTGTTTTTT.

This rearrangement joins TRBV14 to TRBJ2-7, with D uncertain. Germline V lookup: CDR1 SGHDN, CDR2 FVKESK. The CDR3 length is 14 residues. V lost 4 bases to trimming and J lost 0 bases, with 10 bases between them. Written as DNA, the CDR3 is TGTGCCAGCAGCCCGGACGCAAGCTCCTACGAGCAGTACTTC. Its translation: CASSPDASSYEQYF. Combining the CDR3 with reference TRBV14 and TRBJ2-7 gives the whole variable domain EAGVTQFPSHSVIEKGQTVTLRCDPISGHDNLYWYRRVMGKEIKFLLHFVKESKQDESGMPNNRFLAERTGGTYSTLKVQPAELEDSGVYFCASSPDASSYEQYFGPGTRLTVT.

The chain links TRBV11-2 to TRBJ2-1; weak D call: TRBD2 (5 bases). V lost 5 bases, J lost 1 base, and 15 bases lay in between. The CDR3 totals 16 residues. Germline V CDR1 and CDR2: SGHAT, FQNNGV. DNA of the CDR3: TGTGCCAGCAGCCCCGGAGCGGAAGTATCCTACAATGAGCAGTTCTTC. This gives the protein CASSPGAEVSYNEQFF.

This clone showed up just a few times. CDR3 in DNA: TGTGCCAGCGGGCCTAATGAAAAACTGTTTTTT. This gives the protein CASGPNEKLFF. The V gene is TRBV28, the J gene TRBJ1-4, with D uncertain. Trimming took off 8 bases at V and 3 bases at J, with 4 bases between the two ends. This CDR3 is 11 amino acids long. Germline V gene data show CDR1 as MDHEN and CDR2 as SYDVKM.

The chain combines TRBV19 with TRBJ1-1; TRBD1 is a possible D gene (6 bases). Per the germline V gene, CDR1 is LNHDA and CDR2 is SQIVND (reference sequence). There are 11 residues in the CDR3. CDR3 nucleotides: TGTGCGGCGGCAGGGGAAAGTGAAGCTTTCTTT. Protein: CAAAGESEAFF. Looking up the rest from reference TRBV19 and TRBJ1-1 gives the full variable domain: DGGITQSPKYLFRKEGQNVTLSCEQNLNHDAMYWYRQDPGQGLRLIYYSQIVNDFQKGDIAEGYSVSREKKESFPLTVTSAQKNPTAFYLCAAAGESEAFFGQGTRLTVV.

This rearrangement joins TRBV5-1 to TRBJ1-1; 8 bases align to TRBD1. CDR3 length equals 14 residues. Germline-derived CDR1 and CDR2 are SGHRS and YFSETQ. J lost 3 bases, V lost 3 bases, and 4 bases had no gene match. In DNA, the CDR3 is TGCGCCAGCAGCTCCGACAGGGGTGACACTGAAGCTTTCTTT. As protein: CASSSDRGDTEAFF.

The V and J genes are TRBV2 and TRBJ2-7; D tentatively fits TRBD1 or TRBD2 (5 bases each). V lost 6 bases and J lost 3, with 12 bases in between. From germline, CDR1 is SNHLY and CDR2 FYNNEI. This CDR3 has 13 residues. DNA of the CDR3: TGTGCCAGCAGGGGGGATAACCGCTACGAGCAGTACTTC. The encoded protein is CASRGDNRYEQYF.